A selection of T cell receptor beta chains follows, all from one sample in a study of blood T cell repertoires in COVID-19. Produced via immunoSEQ multiplex PCR; TCRdb's table is partial and in-frame only. The table lists fewer than 200,000 clones, roughly 80% of them singletons. The specimen was PBMCs or T cells enriched from blood (not recorded which). These receptors all stem from a woman aged 60-75 years with acute COVID-19. The CDR3 runs from the conserved cysteine through the conserved F or W. A D gene is named only where the DNA matches it firmly. Part of the rows lack a size; the others show once, few, many or a class for expanded clones.

11	once	NA	TRBJ1-2	TRBV11-2	TGTGCCAGCAGCCCCTATGGGCGCTACACCTTC	CASSPYGRYTF
15	NA	TRBD1	TRBJ1-2	TRBV19	TGTGCCAGTAGTGCCAACTTGGACAGGAGGGATGGCTACACCTTC	CASSANLDRRDGYTF
15	NA	NA	TRBJ2-2	TRBV9	TGTGCCAGCAGCCCTGGGAGCGGAAACACCGGGGAGCTGTTTTTT	CASSPGSGNTGELFF
13	many	NA	TRBJ1-6	TRBV4-3	TGCGCCAGCAGCCTCGAGAGGAATTCACCCCTCCACTTT	CASSLERNSPLHF
13	NA	NA	TRBJ1-2	TRBV10-2	TGCGCCAGCAGTGAACGTCCTACGGGTGGCTACACCTTC	CASSERPTGGYTF
15	once	NA	TRBJ2-6	TRBV9	TGTGCCAGCAGCGTCGGGAGTTCTGGGGCCAACGTCCTGACTTTC	CASSVGSSGANVLTF
15	once	NA	TRBJ2-7	TRBV11-2	TGTGCCAGCAGCTTAGTCGCTAGCGTTGACTACGAGCAGTACTTC	CASSLVASVDYEQYF
17	NA	NA	TRBJ2-1	TRBV4-3	TGCGCCAGCAGCCAAGATCCCCTCCTCGCGCCGTACAATGAGCAGTTCTTC	CASSQDPLLAPYNEQFF
12	NA	NA	TRBJ2-1	TRBV7-9	TGTGCCAGCAGCCCTACCTACAATGAGCAGTTCTTC	CASSPTYNEQFF
17	NA	NA	TRBJ1-5	TRBV7-2	TGTGCCAGCAGCTTAGATGGGAGGGGCCGGGGCAATCAGCCCCAGCATTTT	CASSLDGRGRGNQPQHF
14	NA	TRBD1	TRBJ2-5	TRBV5-1	TGCGCCAGCAACTCGGGACAGGACCAAGAGACCCAGTACTTC	CASNSGQDQETQYF
15	NA	NA	TRBJ2-3	TRBV10-2	TGCGCCAGCAACACTGGGGGGGCCGACACAGATACGCAGTATTTT	CASNTGGADTDTQYF
14	once	TRBD1	TRBJ1-1	TRBV6-4	TGTGCCAGCAGTTCCGGACAGGGGAACACTGAAGCTTTCTTT	CASSSGQGNTEAFF
15	NA	TRBD1	TRBJ2-4	TRBV19	TGTGCCAGTAGAGATCAAGGGACAGGTAAAAACATTCAGTACTTC	CASRDQGTGKNIQYF
12	NA	NA	TRBJ1-1	TRBV30	TGTGCCTGGAGATCCGGGGACACTGAAGCTTTCTTT	CAWRSGDTEAFF
15	NA	TRBD2	TRBJ2-2	TRBV9	TGTGCCAGCAGCGCTCTAGCGGGAAGGGCCGGGGAGCTGTTTTTT	CASSALAGRAGELFF
14	NA	NA	TRBJ2-5	TRBV5-4	TGTGCCAGCAGCGAAGAACTAGCCCAAGAGACCCAGTACTTC	CASSEELAQETQYF
14	NA	TRBD1	TRBJ1-2	TRBV19	TGTGCCAGTAGTACGAACAGGGGGAACTATGGCTACACCTTC	CASSTNRGNYGYTF
14	NA	NA	TRBJ1-1	TRBV7-8	TGTGCCAGCACGAATAGACGGAGGAACACTGAAGCTTTCTTT	CASTNRRRNTEAFF
17	NA	TRBD2	TRBJ2-5	TRBV15	TGTGCCACCAGCAGAGATTGGGCTAGCGGGCGGGCAAGGACCCAGTACTTC	CATSRDWASGRARTQYF
14	NA	NA	TRBJ1-1	TRBV18	TGTGCCAGCTCACCACTGGCGGGCGTCACTGAAGCTTTCTTT	CASSPLAGVTEAFF
17	NA	TRBD2	TRBJ2-2	TRBV11-2	TGTGCCAGCAGCTTAGTCCGACTAGCGGGAGTAGGCCGGGAGCTGTTTTTT	CASSLVRLAGVGRELFF
12	NA	NA	TRBJ1-3	TRBV7-7	TGTGCCAGCATGGACTATGAAAACACCATATATTTT	CASMDYENTIYF
12	few	NA	TRBJ2-7	TRBV3-1/TRBV3-2	TGTGCCAGCAGCCAACTAGAACGCGAGCAGTACTTC	CASSQLEREQYF
17	NA	NA	TRBJ2-3	TRBV5-4	TGTGCCAGCAGCTTATTACCAGGGGATTCAGGCACAGATACGCAGTATTTT	CASSLLPGDSGTDTQYF
13	NA	NA	TRBJ1-5	TRBV6-2/TRBV6-3	TGTGCCAGCAGTTACCCCCCAGGGTCGCCCCAGCATTTT	CASSYPPGSPQHF
13	NA	TRBD1	TRBJ1-1	TRBV7-2	TGTGCCAGCAGAGGACAGGGAAAAACTGAAGCTTTCTTT	CASRGQGKTEAFF
15	NA	TRBD2	TRBJ2-7	TRBV7-2	TGTGCCAGCAGCTTACTCCTAGCGGGAGATTCCGAGCAGTACTTC	CASSLLLAGDSEQYF
18	few	TRBD1	TRBJ2-2	TRBV13	TGTGCCAGCAGCTTACCCGTTACAGGGGTAAAGAACACCGGGGAGCTGTTTTTT	CASSLPVTGVKNTGELFF
15	NA	NA	TRBJ1-3	TRBV18	TGTGCCAGCTCACCCTCCAGGGAGGCTGGAAACACCATATATTTT	CASSPSREAGNTIYF
16	NA	NA	TRBJ1-5	TRBV4-3	TGCGCCAGCAGCCAAGATAGCTCAATCGGTAGTCAGCCCCAGCATTTT	CASSQDSSIGSQPQHF
13	few	TRBD1	TRBJ1-5	TRBV28	TGTGCCAGTAGAGGGACAGGGGGCCAGCCCCAGCATTTT	CASRGTGGQPQHF
15	many	TRBD1	TRBJ1-2	TRBV29-1	TGCAGCGTTCGCACACGCCGGGACAGGGGGCAGGGCTACACCTTC	CSVRTRRDRGQGYTF
13	few	TRBD1	TRBJ1-6	TRBV19	TGTGCCAGTAGTACAGGGACAGTGACACCCCTCCACTTT	CASSTGTVTPLHF
15	NA	TRBD1	TRBJ1-1	TRBV2	TGTGCCAGGCAGGGGGTCTCTACGAGGAACACTGAAGCTTTCTTT	CARQGVSTRNTEAFF
16	few	TRBD1	TRBJ1-6	TRBV4-3	TGCGCCAGCAGCCGCTCGGGACAGGGGACAGATTCACCCCTCCACTTT	CASSRSGQGTDSPLHF
16	few	NA	TRBJ1-3	TRBV5-1	TGCGCCAGCAGCTTGGTGGCAGGGAATTCTGGAAACACCATATATTTT	CASSLVAGNSGNTIYF
19	NA	NA	TRBJ1-5	TRBV19	TGTGCCAGTAGCAACCATATAACGGGACAACCTTATAGCAATCAGCCCCAGCATTTT	CASSNHITGQPYSNQPQHF
16	NA	TRBD1	TRBJ1-6	TRBV7-9	TGTGCCAGCAGCTTAGGGACAGGCTACAATAATTCACCCCTCCACTTT	CASSLGTGYNNSPLHF